This T cell receptor beta chain was recovered during a study of spatial heterogeneity in lung cancer. Broader study findings: Tracking of tumor mutation counts was seen in expanded intratumoral alpha and beta TCR counts.

This clonotype showed up many times. Its antigen is still unknown. Germline trimming cut 3 bases from V and 5 bases from J; bases unmatched to any gene: 5. The CDR3 sequence is 17 residues long. Time point of the sample: sample taken at primary tumor resection. TCR cDNA molecules each had a unique molecular identifier. One entry per CDR3 protein, called by TCRdb with MiXCR from the 5' RACE reads. The table has under 13,000 distinct CDR3 sequences, about 8% seen once. The specimen was lung tumor tissue, collected at surgery. The chain carries TRBV12-3 or TRBV12-4 and TRBJ2-1; TRBD2 matches at 15 bases. This TCR was recovered from a female donor with early-stage non-small cell lung cancer. CDR3 protein: CASSLRWTSGGDNEQFF. CDR3 nucleotides: TGTGCCAGCAGTTTGCGTTGGACTAGCGGGGGGGACAATGAGCAGTTCTTC.